The 8 T cell receptor beta chains below come from one sample, sequenced in a study of blood T cell repertoires in COVID-19. Here immunoSEQ multiplex PCR was the method, and the copy in TCRdb shows in-frame clones only, minus some. The table has some 77,000 clones, about 90% seen once. Sequenced material: peripheral blood. These receptors originate from an elderly woman with active or convalescent COVID-19.

The rearrangement uses TRBV5-1 and TRBJ1-4; 9 bases are shared with TRBD1. The germline gives CDR1 SGHRS, CDR2 YFSETQ. With 0 bases clipped from V and 8 bases from J, the junction kept 2 bases outside the gene matches. This CDR3 spans 14 amino acids. CDR3 bases: TGCGCCAGCAGCTTGGGGACAGGGGAAGAAAAACTGTTTTTT. It translates to CASSLGTGEEKLFF.

This chain joins TRBV5-6 and TRBJ1-2; 7 bases line up with TRBD1. Unmatched junction bases numbered 11, after V lost 5 bases and J lost 13 bases. The germline gives CDR1 SGHDT, CDR2 YYEEEE. This CDR3 spans 12 amino acids. The CDR3 DNA reads as TGTGCCAGCAGTTTGAGACAGGGACTTGCCACCTTC. Its protein product is CASSLRQGLATF.

J is TRBJ1-5 and V is TRBV7-2, with D unclear. Trimming cost V 3 bases and J 2 bases, with 5 bases left between them. CDR1 SGHTA and CDR2 FQGNSA come from the germline V gene. This CDR3 has 13 amino acids. The CDR3 sequence is CASSFRGNQPQHF. The CDR3 DNA sequence: TGTGCCAGCAGCTTCCGCGGCAATCAGCCCCAGCATTTT.

This chain uses TRBV6-1 with TRBJ1-2, with 7 bases aligning to TRBD1. This CDR3 spans 13 amino acids. The V gene end was trimmed by 5 bases and the J gene end by 1 base; junction bases not matched to a gene: 1. The germline gives CDR1 MNHNS, CDR2 SASEGT. CDR3 region: CASSRDSNYGYTF. The CDR3 DNA reads TGTGCCAGCAGTCGGGACAGTAACTATGGCTACACCTTC.

This clone showed up just once. The rearrangement links TRBV6-5 to TRBJ2-7; 10 positions match TRBD2. This CDR3 region has 14 residues. V shed 6 bases and J 4 bases; nucleotides not matched to a gene: 6. CDR1 and CDR2 from the germline V gene are MNHEY and SVGAGI. CDR3 coding DNA: TGTGCCAGCAGACCTACTAGCGGGACGTACGAGCAGTACTTC. The encoded protein is CASRPTSGTYEQYF.

V and J are TRBV29-1 and TRBJ1-1; 7 bases fit TRBD1. This CDR3 is built from 12 residues. Germline CDR1 and CDR2: SQVTM and ANQGSEA. The V gene end was trimmed by 0 bases and the J gene end by 7 bases; junction bases not matched to a gene: 2. The CDR3 sequence is CSVEDHRGEAFF. Written as DNA, the CDR3 is TGCAGCGTTGAAGACCACAGGGGTGAAGCTTTCTTT. The full variable domain, in which reference TRBV29-1 and TRBJ1-1 provide the parts outside the CDR3, is SAVISQKPSRDICQRGTSLTIQCQVDSQVTMMFWYRQQPGQSLTLIATANQGSEATYESGFVIDKFPISRPNLTFSTLTVSNMSPEDSSIYLCSVEDHRGEAFFGQGTRLTVV.

This sequence joins TRBV19 and TRBJ1-5; D unclear. The V gene lost 7 bases and the J gene lost 0 bases, with 13 bases spanning the gap. The germline V gene encodes CDR1 LNHDA and CDR2 SQIVND (reference sequence). The CDR3 covers 15 residues. CDR3 bases: TGTGCCAGTATCCCAGGCTCAGGTAGCAATCAGCCCCAGCATTTT. Translating gives CASIPGSGSNQPQHF.

CDR3 in DNA: TGTGCCAGCAGGGAGGGAACAAAAGAGACCCAGTACTTC. It is translated as CASREGTKETQYF. This chain uses TRBV28 with TRBJ2-5; D might be TRBD2 (6 bases). V was shortened by 6 bases and J by 3 bases, with 11 bases between the two germline ends. CDR3 length equals 13 residues. Looked up from germline, CDR1 is MDHEN and CDR2 is SYDVKM.